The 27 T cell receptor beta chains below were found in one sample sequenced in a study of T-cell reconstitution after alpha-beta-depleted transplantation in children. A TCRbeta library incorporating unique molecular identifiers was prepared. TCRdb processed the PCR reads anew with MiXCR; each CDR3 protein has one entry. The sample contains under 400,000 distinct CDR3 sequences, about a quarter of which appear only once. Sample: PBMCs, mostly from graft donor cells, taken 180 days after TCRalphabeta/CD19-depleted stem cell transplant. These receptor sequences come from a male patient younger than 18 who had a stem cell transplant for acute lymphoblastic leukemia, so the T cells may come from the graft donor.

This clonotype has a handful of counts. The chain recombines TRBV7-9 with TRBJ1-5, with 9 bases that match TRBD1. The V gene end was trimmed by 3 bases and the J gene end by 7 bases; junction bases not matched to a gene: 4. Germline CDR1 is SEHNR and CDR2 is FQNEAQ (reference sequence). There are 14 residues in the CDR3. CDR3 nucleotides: TGTGCCAGCAGCTTGGGACAGGGAGGACAGCCCCAGCATTTT. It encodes CASSLGQGGQPQHF.

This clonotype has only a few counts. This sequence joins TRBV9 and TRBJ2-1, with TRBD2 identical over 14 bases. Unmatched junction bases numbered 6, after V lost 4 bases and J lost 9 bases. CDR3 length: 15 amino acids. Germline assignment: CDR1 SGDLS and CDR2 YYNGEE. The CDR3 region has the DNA TGTGCCAGCAGCCAGACTAGCGGGAGGGCCCTTGAGCAGTTCTTC. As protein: CASSQTSGRALEQFF. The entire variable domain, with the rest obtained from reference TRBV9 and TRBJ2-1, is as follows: DSGVTQTPKHLITATGQRVTLRCSPRSGDLSVYWYQQSLDQGLQFLIQYYNGEERAKGNILERFSAQQFPDLHSELNLSSLELGDSALYFCASSQTSGRALEQFFGPGTRLTVL.

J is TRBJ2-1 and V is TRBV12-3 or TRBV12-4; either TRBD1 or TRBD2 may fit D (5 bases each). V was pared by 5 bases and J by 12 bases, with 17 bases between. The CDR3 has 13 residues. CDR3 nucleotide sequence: TGTGCCAGCAGTCCCCGGGACCCAAGGGGGCAGTTCTTC. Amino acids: CASSPRDPRGQFF.

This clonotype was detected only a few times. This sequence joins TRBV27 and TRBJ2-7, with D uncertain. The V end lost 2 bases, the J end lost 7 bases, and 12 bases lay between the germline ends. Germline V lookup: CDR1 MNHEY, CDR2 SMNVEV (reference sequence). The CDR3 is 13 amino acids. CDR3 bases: TGTGCCAGCAGTTTAGTGGCGGAGAAAGAGCAGTACTTC. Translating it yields CASSLVAEKEQYF.

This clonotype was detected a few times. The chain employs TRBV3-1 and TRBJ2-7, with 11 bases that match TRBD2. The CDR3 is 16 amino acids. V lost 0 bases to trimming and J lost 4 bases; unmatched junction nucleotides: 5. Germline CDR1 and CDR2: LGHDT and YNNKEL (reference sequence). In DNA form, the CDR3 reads TGTGCCAGCAGCCAAGACCGGACTAGCGGGTCTTACGAGCAGTACTTC. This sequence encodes CASSQDRTSGSYEQYF.

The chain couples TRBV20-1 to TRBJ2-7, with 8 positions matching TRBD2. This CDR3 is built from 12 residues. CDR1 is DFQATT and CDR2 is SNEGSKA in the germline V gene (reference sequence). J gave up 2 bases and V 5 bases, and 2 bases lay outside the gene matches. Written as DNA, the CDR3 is TGCAGTGCTCCGGGAGGGCCCTACGAGCAGTACTTC. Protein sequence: CSAPGGPYEQYF.

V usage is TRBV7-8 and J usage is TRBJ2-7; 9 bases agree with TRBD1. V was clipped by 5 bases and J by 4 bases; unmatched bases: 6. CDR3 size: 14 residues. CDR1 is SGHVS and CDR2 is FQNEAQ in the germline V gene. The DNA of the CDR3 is TGTGCCAGCAGCCTTGGGACAGGGCGGTACGAGCAGTACTTC. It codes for CASSLGTGRYEQYF. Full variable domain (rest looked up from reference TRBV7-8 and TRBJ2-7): GAGVSQSPRYKVAKRGQDVALRCDPISGHVSLFWYQQALGQGPEFLTYFQNEAQLDKSGLPSDRFFAERPEGSVSTLKIQRTQQEDSAVYLCASSLGTGRYEQYFGPGTRLTVT.

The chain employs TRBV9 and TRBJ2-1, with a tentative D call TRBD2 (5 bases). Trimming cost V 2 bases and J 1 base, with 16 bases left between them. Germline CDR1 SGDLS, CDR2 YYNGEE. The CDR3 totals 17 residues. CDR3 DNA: TGTGCCAGCAGCGTTGGGTTGAGGAGGCCTTCCTACAATGAGCAGTTCTTC. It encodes CASSVGLRRPSYNEQFF.

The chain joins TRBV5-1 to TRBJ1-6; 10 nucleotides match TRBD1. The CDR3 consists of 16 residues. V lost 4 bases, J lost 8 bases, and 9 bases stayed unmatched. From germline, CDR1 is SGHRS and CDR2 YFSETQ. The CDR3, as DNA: TGCGCCAGCAGCCAATTAGGAGGGACAGGGGATTCACCCCTCCACTTT. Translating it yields CASSQLGGTGDSPLHF.

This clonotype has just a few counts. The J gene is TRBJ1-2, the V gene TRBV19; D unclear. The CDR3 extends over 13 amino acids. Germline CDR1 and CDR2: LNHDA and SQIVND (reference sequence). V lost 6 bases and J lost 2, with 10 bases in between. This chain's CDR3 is CASRPLENYGYTF. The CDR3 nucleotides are TGTGCCAGTAGACCCTTGGAAAACTATGGCTACACCTTC.

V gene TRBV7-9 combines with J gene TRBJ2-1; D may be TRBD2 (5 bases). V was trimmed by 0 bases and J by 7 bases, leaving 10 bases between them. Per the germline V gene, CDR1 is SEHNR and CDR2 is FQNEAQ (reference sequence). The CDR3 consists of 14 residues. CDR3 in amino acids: CASSLAGVLNEQFF. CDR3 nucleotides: TGTGCCAGCAGCTTAGCGGGAGTTCTAAATGAGCAGTTCTTC.

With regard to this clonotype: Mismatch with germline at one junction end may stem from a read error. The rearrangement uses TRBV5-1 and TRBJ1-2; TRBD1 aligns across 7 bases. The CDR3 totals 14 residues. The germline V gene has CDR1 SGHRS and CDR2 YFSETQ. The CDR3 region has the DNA TGCGCCAGCAGCCAGAGACAGGGAGACTATGGTTACACCTTC. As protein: CASSQRQGDYGYTF.

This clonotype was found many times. CDR3 sequence: CASSYGAGGGETQYF. The CDR3 region has the DNA TGTGCCAGCAGTTATGGTGCGGGGGGAGGAGAGACCCAGTACTTC. The chain carries TRBV3-1 and TRBJ2-5; TRBD2 matches 8 bases. V lost 6 bases, J lost 4 bases, and 10 bases stayed unmatched. CDR1 LGHDT and CDR2 YNNKEL come from the germline V gene (reference sequence). The CDR3 is 15 amino acids.

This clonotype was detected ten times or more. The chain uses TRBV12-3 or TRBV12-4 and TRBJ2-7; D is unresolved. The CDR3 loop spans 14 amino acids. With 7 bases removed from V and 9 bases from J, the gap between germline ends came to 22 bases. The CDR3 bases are TGTGCCAGCAACAACGGCCCTATCTCCCTCGGGCAGTACTTC. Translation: CASNNGPISLGQYF.

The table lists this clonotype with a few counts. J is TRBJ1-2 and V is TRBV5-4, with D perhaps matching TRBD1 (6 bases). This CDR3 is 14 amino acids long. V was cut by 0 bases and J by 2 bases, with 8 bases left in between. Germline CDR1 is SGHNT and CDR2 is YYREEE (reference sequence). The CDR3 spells CASSLGTVNYGYTF. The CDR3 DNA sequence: TGTGCCAGCAGCTTGGGGACAGTGAACTATGGCTACACCTTC. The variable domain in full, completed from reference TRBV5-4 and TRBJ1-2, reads ETGVTQSPTHLIKTRGQQVTLRCSSQSGHNTVSWYQQALGQGPQFIFQYYREEENGRGNFPPRFSGLQFPNYSSELNVNALELDDSALYLCASSLGTVNYGYTFGSGTRLTVV.

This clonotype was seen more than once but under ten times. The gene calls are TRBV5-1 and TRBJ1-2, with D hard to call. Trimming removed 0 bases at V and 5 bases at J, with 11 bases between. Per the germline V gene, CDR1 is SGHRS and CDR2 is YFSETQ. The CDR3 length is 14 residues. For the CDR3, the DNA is TGCGCCAGCAGCTTGGCCCCAGGAGTTTATGGCTACACCTTC. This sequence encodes CASSLAPGVYGYTF.

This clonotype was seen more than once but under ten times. Here the CDR3 DNA reads TGTGCCACCAGTGATAGGACCGGGACAGGTCATCAGCCCCAGCATTTT. Its translation is CATSDRTGTGHQPQHF. V gene TRBV24-1 combines with J gene TRBJ1-5; 8 positions match TRBD1. The CDR3 extends over 16 amino acids. Germline V gene data show CDR1 as KGHDR and CDR2 as SFDVKD. The V and J ends lost 3 bases and 5 bases, in that order; junction bases with no gene match: 8.

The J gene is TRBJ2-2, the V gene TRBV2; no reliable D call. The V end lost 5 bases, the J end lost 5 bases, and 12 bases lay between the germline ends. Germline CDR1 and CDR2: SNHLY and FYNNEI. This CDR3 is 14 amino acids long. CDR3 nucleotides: TGTGCCAGCAGTCGAGGACGAGAAACCGGGGAGCTGTTTTTT. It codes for CASSRGRETGELFF.

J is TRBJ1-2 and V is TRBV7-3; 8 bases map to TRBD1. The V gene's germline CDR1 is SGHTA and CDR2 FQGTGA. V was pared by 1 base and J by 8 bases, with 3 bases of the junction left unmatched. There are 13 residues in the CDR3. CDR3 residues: CASSLKAGGGYTF. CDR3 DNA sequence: TGTGCCAGCAGCTTAAAGGCAGGGGGCGGCTACACCTTC.

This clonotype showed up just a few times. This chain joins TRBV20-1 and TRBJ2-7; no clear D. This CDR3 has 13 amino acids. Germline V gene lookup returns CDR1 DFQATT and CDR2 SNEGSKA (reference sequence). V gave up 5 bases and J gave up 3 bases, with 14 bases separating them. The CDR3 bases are TGCAGTGCTCCCCGACTCACTGACTACGAGCAGTACTTC. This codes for CSAPRLTDYEQYF.

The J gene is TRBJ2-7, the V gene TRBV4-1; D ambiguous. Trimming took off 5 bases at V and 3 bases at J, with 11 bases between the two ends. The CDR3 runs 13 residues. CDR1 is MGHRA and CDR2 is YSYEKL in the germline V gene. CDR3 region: CASSNDVGYEQYF. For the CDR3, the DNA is TGCGCCAGCAGCAACGACGTGGGCTACGAGCAGTACTTC.

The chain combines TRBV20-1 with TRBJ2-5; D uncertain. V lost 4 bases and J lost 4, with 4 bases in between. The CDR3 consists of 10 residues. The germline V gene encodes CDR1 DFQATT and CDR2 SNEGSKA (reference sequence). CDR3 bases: TGCAGTGCTACTCCAGAGACCCAGTACTTC. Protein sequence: CSATPETQYF.

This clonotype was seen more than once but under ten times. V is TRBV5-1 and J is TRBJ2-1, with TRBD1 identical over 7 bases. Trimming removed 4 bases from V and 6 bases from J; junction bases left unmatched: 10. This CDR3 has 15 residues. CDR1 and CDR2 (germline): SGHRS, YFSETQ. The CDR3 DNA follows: TGCGCCAGCAGCAGGGGGACCGGGACAGCCAATGAGCAGTTCTTC. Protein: CASSRGTGTANEQFF.

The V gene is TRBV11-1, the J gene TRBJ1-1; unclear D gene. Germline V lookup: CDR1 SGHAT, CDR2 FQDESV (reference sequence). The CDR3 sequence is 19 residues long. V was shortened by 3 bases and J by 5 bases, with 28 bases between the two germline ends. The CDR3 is CASSFGLFIGSTYETEAFF. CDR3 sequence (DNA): TGTGCCAGCAGCTTTGGCTTATTTATCGGCTCAACCTATGAAACTGAAGCTTTCTTT.

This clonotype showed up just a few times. DNA for the CDR3: TGCGCCAGCAGCTCAACGGGGGCGGGGGAGCAGTACTTC. It specifies CASSSTGAGEQYF. This chain joins TRBV5-1 and TRBJ2-7; D might be TRBD1 or TRBD2, each matching 6 bases. The V gene lost 3 bases and the J gene lost 7 bases, with 14 bases spanning the gap. CDR1 and CDR2 from the germline V gene are SGHRS and YFSETQ. The CDR3 has 13 residues.

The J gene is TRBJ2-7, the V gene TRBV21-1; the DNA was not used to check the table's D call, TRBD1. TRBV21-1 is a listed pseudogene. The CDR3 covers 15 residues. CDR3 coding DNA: TGTGCCAGCAGCAATGGCGGGACGGGAACCTACGAGCAGTACTTC. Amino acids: CASSNGGTGTYEQYF.

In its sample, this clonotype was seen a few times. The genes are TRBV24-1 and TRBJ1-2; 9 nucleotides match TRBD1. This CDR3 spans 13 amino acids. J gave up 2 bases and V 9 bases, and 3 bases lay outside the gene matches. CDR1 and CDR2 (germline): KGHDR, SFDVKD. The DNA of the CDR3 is TGTGCCACCTCCGGACAGGGGAACTATGGCTACACCTTC. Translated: CATSGQGNYGYTF.